Listed below are T cell receptor beta chains from one sample, sequenced in a study of blood T cell repertoires in COVID-19. Method: immunoSEQ multiplex PCR; TCRdb's copy keeps in-frame clones and lacks some. Altogether about 180,000 clones are present, around 86% being singletons, with the ten largest covering more than 7.5%. The sequenced sample was peripheral blood. All receptors come from a woman between 70 and 85 years old with COVID-19, enrolled during active disease. Each CDR3 is given with its conserved first and last residue. Fields, in order: V gene, D gene, clone size, CDR3 length, J gene, CDR3 protein, CDR3 DNA. A D gene is named only where the DNA matches it firmly. The size of a clone is reported for some rows only, either as once, few or many, or as a class for expanded clones.

TRBV9,NA,NA,14,TRBJ2-1,CASSPISSYNEQFF,TGTGCCAGCAGCCCTATTAGCTCCTACAATGAGCAGTTCTTC
TRBV7-2,NA,NA,15,TRBJ1-5,CASSLDRGGGQPQHF,TGTGCCAGCAGCTTAGATAGAGGGGGTGGACAGCCCCAGCATTTT
TRBV7-2,TRBD2,NA,15,TRBJ2-1,CASSSTSGSYNEQFF,TGTGCCAGCAGCTCGACTAGCGGCTCCTACAATGAGCAGTTCTTC
TRBV10-1,TRBD1,NA,12,TRBJ2-7,CASSGTGIEQYF,TGCGCCAGCAGTGGGACAGGGATCGAGCAGTACTTC
TRBV5-4,NA,NA,13,TRBJ2-7,CASSLGLGYEQYF,TGTGCCAGCAGCTTGGGACTAGGCTACGAGCAGTACTTC
TRBV7-2,NA,NA,14,TRBJ1-2,CASSLDSLNYGYTF,TGTGCCAGCAGCTTGGACAGTCTTAACTATGGCTACACCTTC
TRBV11-2,TRBD1,once,14,TRBJ2-7,CASSWDRRIYEQYF,TGTGCCAGCAGCTGGGACAGGAGAATCTACGAGCAGTACTTC
TRBV7-2,NA,NA,13,TRBJ2-7,CASSISTSYEQYF,TGTGCCAGCAGCATATCAACTAGTTACGAGCAGTACTTC
TRBV27,TRBD1,NA,14,TRBJ1-1,CASGIYRGNSEAFF,TGTGCCAGCGGAATTTACAGGGGAAACTCTGAAGCTTTCTTT
TRBV28,TRBD1,NA,14,TRBJ2-7,CASSSQGDPYEQYF,TGTGCCAGCAGTTCACAGGGGGACCCCTACGAGCAGTACTTC
TRBV2,NA,NA,13,TRBJ1-2,CASGLGLGYGYTF,TGTGCCAGCGGGCTCGGTTTGGGCTATGGCTACACCTTC
TRBV4-3,TRBD1,NA,15,TRBJ2-5,CASSQEAGGSETQYF,TGCGCCAGCAGCCAAGAGGCAGGGGGCTCTGAGACCCAGTACTTC
TRBV3-1/TRBV3-2,TRBD1,NA,15,TRBJ1-2,CASSPRDRSNYGYTF,TGTGCCAGCAGCCCCCGGGACAGATCTAACTATGGCTACACCTTC